This T cell receptor beta chain was sequenced for a study of CDR3 diversity in severe acne (dated by TCRdb to about 2019). From a lookup of the germline V gene, CDR1 and CDR2 are KGHSH and LQKENI. The CDR3 runs 15 residues from the cysteine to the phenylalanine. Only CDR3 DNA is held: 45 bases, read in frame from base 1. At the junction V is shortened by 6 bases and J by 3 bases; bases outside the gene matches: 10. The protocol used for the library was PCR. The instrument given in TCRdb is Illumina HiSeq 2000. In-frame beta chains were kept once TCRdb had trimmed the public reads at Q25 with fastp and called clones with MiXCR. Each entry merges the rows of one CDR3 protein and shows their most common DNA and genes. Within this sample are roughly 100,000 distinct CDR3 sequences, with roughly half of them counted one time only. Roughly an eighth of the sample is taken by the ten largest. This clonotype was observed a few times. It has no known antigen specificity. The input lacks base qualities; no much larger clone sits a single base away.

The TCR comes from a male donor with acne. Sequencing was performed on blood. The rearrangement combines TRBV18 with TRBJ2-7, and 8 junctional nucleotides match TRBD1. The CDR3 in this case is CASSSDRGLIYEQYF. Here is the DNA: TGTGCCAGCTCGTCAGACAGGGGCCTAATCTACGAGCAGTACTTC.